This is a list of T cell receptor beta chains from one sample in a study of blood T cell repertoires in COVID-19. Sequencing used immunoSEQ multiplex PCR; TCRdb keeps in-frame clones, though not all of them. The sample lists around 140,000 clones, around 86% occurring once. Material for sequencing was peripheral blood. The source of these receptors is a human donor in a cohort sampled during active COVID-19. Each CDR3 is given with its conserved first and last residue. A D gene is named only where the DNA matches it firmly. Rows give clone size only sometimes, using once, few, many, or a class for an expanded clone.

-,TRBV28,-,TRBJ2-7,CASGPGVGEQYF,TGTGCCAGCGGCCCGGGGGTTGGCGAGCAGTACTTC
-,TRBV7-9,-,TRBJ2-1,CASSSLGQVSSYNEQFF,TGTGCCAGCAGCTCCCTCGGCCAGGTCAGCTCCTACAATGAGCAGTTCTTC
few,TRBV5-8,-,TRBJ1-6,CASSLGPRNNSPLHF,TGTGCCAGCAGCTTGGGTCCGAGAAACAATTCACCCCTCCACTTT
-,TRBV7-8,TRBD2,TRBJ2-3,CASSLGPAGGGRGSDTQYF,TGTGCCAGCAGCTTAGGCCCAGCGGGCGGCGGGAGGGGATCGGATACGCAGTATTTT
once,TRBV3-1/TRBV3-2,-,TRBJ2-3,CASSQIRDSSTDTQYF,TGTGCCAGCAGCCAAATTCGCGATTCTAGCACAGATACGCAGTATTTT
-,TRBV28,TRBD1,TRBJ1-6,CASSSGQVEGSPLHF,TGTGCCAGCAGTTCTGGACAGGTCGAGGGTTCACCCCTCCACTTT
-,TRBV6-5,TRBD1,TRBJ1-1,CASSSRDSHNAEAFF,TGTGCCAGCAGTTCCCGGGACAGCCATAACGCTGAAGCTTTCTTT
-,TRBV3-1/TRBV3-2,TRBD1,TRBJ1-2,CASSQADRGIYGYTF,TGTGCCAGCAGCCAAGCCGACAGGGGGATCTATGGCTACACCTTC
few,TRBV3-1/TRBV3-2,-,TRBJ1-4,CASSQDKVDRRIEKLFF,TGTGCCAGCAGCCAAGACAAAGTCGACAGGAGGATTGAAAAACTGTTTTTT
-,TRBV7-9,-,TRBJ1-1,CASSPLGALGTEAFF,TGTGCCAGCAGCCCCCTGGGGGCCTTGGGCACTGAAGCTTTCTTT
-,TRBV3-1/TRBV3-2,TRBD1,TRBJ2-7,CASSSQWGQGFDEQYF,TGTGCCAGCAGCTCACAATGGGGACAGGGTTTCGACGAGCAGTACTTC
-,TRBV12-3/TRBV12-4,-,TRBJ2-1,CASSLGRGPLLF,TGTGCCAGCAGTTTAGGTAGAGGCCCCTTGCTCTTC
-,TRBV27,-,TRBJ1-5,CASSLFYIRNQPQHF,TGTGCCAGCAGTTTATTCTATATTCGCAATCAGCCCCAGCATTTT
-,TRBV6-5,-,TRBJ1-3,CASSPQGIGNTIYF,TGTGCCAGCAGTCCTCAGGGTATCGGAAACACCATATATTTT
-,TRBV6-5,-,TRBJ1-4,CASGREYEKLFF,TGTGCCAGCGGGAGGGAGTATGAAAAACTGTTTTTT
-,TRBV28,-,TRBJ2-6,CASLRANVLTF,TGTGCCAGTCTCCGGGCCAACGTCCTGACTTTC
many,TRBV7-2,-,TRBJ1-1,CASSSGVLNTEAFF,TGTGCCAGCAGCTCAGGTGTTTTGAACACTGAAGCTTTCTTT
few,TRBV3-1/TRBV3-2,-,TRBJ2-2,CASSQGSGVNTGELFF,TGTGCCAGCAGCCAAGGCAGCGGAGTGAACACCGGGGAGCTGTTTTTT
-,TRBV29-1,-,TRBJ2-5,CSVQRPETQYF,TGCAGCGTTCAGAGGCCTGAGACCCAGTACTTC
many,TRBV7-9,-,TRBJ1-6,CASSGIRVRDSPLHF,TGTGCCAGCAGCGGTATAAGAGTGAGGGATTCACCCCTCCACTTT
medium-sized,TRBV20-1,TRBD2,TRBJ2-7,CSASRVPSGSDEQYF,TGCAGTGCTAGTAGGGTCCCTAGCGGGAGCGACGAGCAGTACTTC
-,TRBV6-5,TRBD1,TRBJ2-1,CASSYPGGSAHNEQFF,TGTGCCAGCAGTTACCCAGGGGGATCTGCCCACAATGAGCAGTTCTTC
-,TRBV7-2,-,TRBJ2-4,CASSSPRASDGIYF,TGTGCCAGCAGCTCACCCCGAGCTTCGGACGGGATATACTTC
-,TRBV13,-,TRBJ2-1,CASSPTASSYNEQFF,TGTGCCAGCAGCCCGACTGCGAGCTCCTACAATGAGCAGTTCTTC
-,TRBV3-1/TRBV3-2,TRBD1,TRBJ1-2,CASSQAGGQGFGYTF,TGTGCCAGCAGCCAAGCGGGTGGACAGGGGTTTGGCTACACCTTC
-,TRBV27,TRBD1,TRBJ1-2,CASRSTGTGLANYGYTF,TGTGCCAGCAGATCCACCGGGACAGGACTAGCTAACTATGGCTACACCTTC
-,TRBV28,TRBD2,TRBJ2-7,CASSLPGGPSYEQYF,TGTGCCAGCAGTTTACCGGGAGGACCCTCCTACGAGCAGTACTTC
-,TRBV6-5,-,TRBJ1-3,CASSYSITGGNTIYF,TGTGCCAGCAGTTACTCGATAACGGGTGGAAACACCATATATTTT
few,TRBV4-3,-,TRBJ2-7,CASSQDASGRGSYEQYF,TGCGCCAGCAGCCAAGATGCATCGGGGAGAGGGTCCTACGAGCAGTACTTC
-,TRBV18,-,TRBJ1-6,CASSAGGAIYNSPLHF,TGTGCCAGCTCCGCCGGGGGGGCGATCTATAATTCACCCCTCCACTTT
-,TRBV19,-,TRBJ1-1,CASSIGGEGTEAFF,TGTGCCAGTAGTATAGGGGGGGAGGGCACTGAAGCTTTCTTT
-,TRBV19,TRBD2,TRBJ2-3,CASSIRTSGDLGDTQYF,TGTGCCAGTAGTATACGGACTAGCGGGGATTTGGGAGATACGCAGTATTTT